This T cell receptor (beta chain) stems from a study of T cells in Graves' hyperthyroidism and ophthalmopathy. Germline values: CDR1 SGHRS, CDR2 YFSETQ. Trimming shortened V by 0 bases and J by 5 bases, and 14 bases separated the two germline ends. The CDR3 is 15 residues long. Stable Graves' hyperthyroidism denoted no ophthalmopathy progression over 18 months. This clonotype was seen many times. Regions amplified from RNA transcripts were the TCR beta CDR3 regions. The HTBI set primed first-round TCR CDR3 RT-PCR. MiXCR was run by TCRdb on the multiplex PCR reads, yielding one entry per CDR3 protein. The table lists hundreds of thousands of distinct CDR3 sequences, around a sixth of them singletons, with about 14% in the top ten.

Sequencing used blood. This sequence joins TRBV5-1 and TRBJ2-5; D gene unclear. This TCR came from a woman aged 18-35 years with Graves' hyperthyroidism. The CDR3 region has the DNA TGCGCCAGCAGCTTGGATGCCCGACCGGTTGAGACCCAGTACTTC. As protein: CASSLDARPVETQYF.